The next 22 T cell receptor beta chains were all read from a single sample in a study of blood T cell repertoires in COVID-19. Clones were sequenced by immunoSEQ multiplex PCR, and TCRdb holds only the in-frame ones, with some missing. The sample records some 500,000 clones, around 90% being singletons. Input material: peripheral blood. These receptors were collected from a woman in her forties or fifties with COVID-19, enrolled during active disease.

The J gene is TRBJ1-2, the V gene TRBV7-2; TRBD1 might be the D (5 bases). The CDR3 has 15 residues. Trimming took off 4 bases at V and 6 bases at J, with 18 bases between the two ends. Germline V gene data show CDR1 as SGHTA and CDR2 as FQGNSA. CDR3 in amino acids: CASSSSYSGGDGYTF. The CDR3 DNA reads TGTGCCAGCAGCTCCTCTTATTCGGGGGGAGATGGCTACACCTTC.

A few counts support this clone. The DNA for the CDR3 is TGTGCCAGCAGTCGACGACGGACAGGGGACACCGGGGAGCTGTTTTTT. The encoded protein is CASSRRRTGDTGELFF. The gene calls are TRBV6-6 and TRBJ2-2; 9 nucleotides line up with TRBD1. V lost 5 bases to trimming and J lost 3 bases; unmatched junction nucleotides: 7. Germline CDR1 MNHNY, CDR2 SVGAGI (reference sequence). This CDR3 spans 16 amino acids.

This sequence joins TRBV2 and TRBJ2-5; 10 nucleotides line up with TRBD2. The germline V gene encodes CDR1 SNHLY and CDR2 FYNNEI. J lost 3 bases, V lost 7 bases, and 2 bases had no gene match. This CDR3 region has 13 residues. The CDR3 protein is CASILAGEETQYF. In nucleotides, the CDR3 is TGTGCCAGCATCCTAGCGGGGGAAGAGACCCAGTACTTC.

The rearrangement joins TRBV11-2 to TRBJ2-4, with 10 bases that match TRBD2. Per germline, CDR1 SGHAT and CDR2 FQNNGV. CDR3 length: 18 residues. V gave up 5 bases and J gave up 0 bases; unmatched junction bases: 10. Here the CDR3 reads CASSPFPSGGLAKNIQYF. In DNA form, the CDR3 reads TGTGCCAGCAGCCCTTTCCCTAGCGGGGGACTAGCCAAAAACATTCAGTACTTC.

The chain couples TRBV5-4 to TRBJ2-2; D perhaps matches TRBD1 (6 bases). Germline loops: CDR1 SGHNT, CDR2 YYREEE (reference sequence). The CDR3 loop spans 14 amino acids. V lost 4 bases to trimming and J lost 4 bases, with 11 bases between them. The CDR3 DNA sequence: TGTGCCAGCAGCCAGATGGACAGCACCGGGGAGCTGTTTTTT. Amino acids: CASSQMDSTGELFF. Full variable domain (remainder filled in from reference TRBV5-4 and TRBJ2-2): ETGVTQSPTHLIKTRGQQVTLRCSSQSGHNTVSWYQQALGQGPQFIFQYYREEENGRGNFPPRFSGLQFPNYSSELNVNALELDDSALYLCASSQMDSTGELFFGEGSRLTVL.

Here the CDR3 reads CASSPGTGNWDGYTF. The CDR3 region has the DNA TGTGCCAGCAGCCCGGGGACAGGGAATTGGGATGGCTACACCTTC. The J gene is TRBJ1-2, the V gene TRBV7-2; 9 bases line up with TRBD1. CDR1 and CDR2 (germline): SGHTA, FQGNSA. The CDR3 is 15 amino acids. J gave up 6 bases and V 5 bases, and 10 bases lay outside the gene matches. The whole variable domain, filled in from reference TRBV7-2 and TRBJ1-2, reads GAGVSQSPSNKVTEKGKDVELRCDPISGHTALYWYRQSLGQGLEFLIYFQGNSAPDKSGLPSDRFSAERTGGSVSTLTIQRTQQEDSAVYLCASSPGTGNWDGYTFGSGTRLTVV.

The CDR3 bases are TGTGCCAGCAGGGGCCAGAGCTCCTACAATGAGCAGTTCTTC. Amino acid sequence: CASRGQSSYNEQFF. The V call is TRBV2, the J call TRBJ2-1; D uncertain. The CDR3 length is 14 residues. Looked up from germline, CDR1 is SNHLY and CDR2 is FYNNEI. Trimming stripped 6 bases from V and 0 bases from J, with 9 bases between.

This chain joins TRBV4-1 and TRBJ2-2, with TRBD2 matching 8 bases. J was trimmed by 3 bases and V by 5 bases; bases with no gene match: 5. Germline-derived CDR1 and CDR2 are MGHRA and YSYEKL. This CDR3 is 15 amino acids long. CDR3 sequence reads: CASSSGGQYTGELFF. CDR3 bases: TGCGCCAGCAGCAGCGGGGGCCAGTACACCGGGGAGCTGTTTTTT.

The CDR3 spells CASSQDAGLSGYTF. CDR3 sequence (DNA): TGTGCCAGCAGCCAAGATGCCGGGTTAAGCGGCTACACCTTC. V gene TRBV3-1 (or the pseudogene TRBV3-2) combines with J gene TRBJ1-2; D gene ambiguous. V lost 0 bases to trimming and J lost 8 bases, with 13 bases between them. The V gene's germline CDR1 is LGHDT and CDR2 YNNKEL (reference sequence). The CDR3 runs 14 residues.

This clone was seen only once. The rearrangement joins TRBV20-1 to TRBJ2-3, with 7 bases lining up with TRBD1. The CDR3 loop spans 16 amino acids. CDR1 and CDR2 (germline): DFQATT, SNEGSKA (reference sequence). The trim removed 3 bases at V and 2 bases at J, leaving 11 bases unmatched. The CDR3 nucleotides read TGCAGTGCTAGTTCCCTTTGGACAGGCCACACAGATACGCAGTATTTT. Its translation is CSASSLWTGHTDTQYF.

This chain joins TRBV19 and TRBJ2-3; 7 nucleotides agree with TRBD2. There are 16 residues in the CDR3. V shed 3 bases and J 6 bases; nucleotides not matched to a gene: 12. CDR1 and CDR2 (germline): LNHDA, SQIVND (reference sequence). CDR3 bases: TGTGCCAGTAGTATTCAAGCGGGGCTCAGCCGCGATACGCAGTATTTT. Its protein product is CASSIQAGLSRDTQYF.

The chain recombines TRBV30 with TRBJ2-1, with 9 bases identical to TRBD2. After removal of 0 bases from V and 4 bases from J, the junction contained 4 bases not matched to a gene. This CDR3 is 15 amino acids long. The germline V gene has CDR1 GTSNPN and CDR2 SVGIG (reference sequence). In DNA, the CDR3 is TGTGCCTGGAGTGTGACTAGCGGACCTTACAATGAGCAGTTCTTC. Its translation: CAWSVTSGPYNEQFF.

The CDR3 DNA reads as TGTGCCAGCAGCTCCATTGCGGGGGGGTATGCCGGGGAGCTGTTTTTT. Amino acid sequence: CASSSIAGGYAGELFF. The chain recombines TRBV7-2 with TRBJ2-2; TRBD2 agrees at 9 bases. Trimming at V came to 4 bases and at J to 6 bases, leaving 9 bases not matched to a gene. Germline values: CDR1 SGHTA, CDR2 FQGNSA. CDR3 length: 16 amino acids.

This chain connects TRBV6-5 to TRBJ1-5; TRBD1 matches at 9 bases. Germline CDR1 MNHEY, CDR2 SVGAGI. V lost 6 bases and J lost 5; bases outside the gene matches: 8. This CDR3 contains 15 residues. In DNA, the CDR3 is TGTGCCAGCAGACCCCGGGACAGGGTTCATCAGCCCCAGCATTTT. Protein: CASRPRDRVHQPQHF.

This sequence joins TRBV5-1 and TRBJ2-6; D possibly corresponds to TRBD1 (5 bases). Germline values: CDR1 SGHRS, CDR2 YFSETQ. V was shortened by 0 bases and J by 2 bases, with 9 bases between the two germline ends. The CDR3 is 16 amino acids. This CDR3 reads CASSLAQGPGANVLTF. The CDR3 DNA reads TGCGCCAGCAGCTTGGCCCAGGGTCCTGGGGCCAACGTCCTGACTTTC. Variable domain in full (rest from reference TRBV5-1 and TRBJ2-6): KAGVTQTPRYLIKTRGQQVTLSCSPISGHRSVSWYQQTPGQGLQFLFEYFSETQRNKGNFPGRFSGRQFSNSRSEMNVSTLELGDSALYLCASSLAQGPGANVLTFGAGSRLTVL.

This chain uses TRBV11-2 with TRBJ2-7, with 7 bases aligning to TRBD1. Germline assignment: CDR1 SGHAT and CDR2 FQNNGV. V trimming: 1 base; J trimming: 9 bases; junction bases outside the gene matches: 9. The CDR3 contains 14 residues. CDR3 nucleotides: TGTGCCAGCAGCTTAGGAGACAGGGTTACGAGGCAGTACTTC. Its protein is CASSLGDRVTRQYF.

The chain carries TRBV9 and TRBJ2-1; perhaps TRBD2 as D (7 bases). CDR1 is SGDLS, CDR2 YYNGEE, per germline. V was clipped by 0 bases and J by 7 bases, with 11 bases between them. The CDR3 covers 14 residues. This CDR3 is CASSVEGGENEQFF. The CDR3 DNA is TGTGCCAGCAGCGTAGAAGGGGGGGAAAATGAGCAGTTCTTC.

The CDR3 here is CASSEALQGTVGGYTF. The CDR3 DNA is TGTGCCAGCAGTGAAGCGCTTCAGGGTACGGTTGGGGGCTACACCTTC. The chain uses TRBV6-1 and TRBJ1-2, with D possibly matching TRBD1 (5 bases). CDR1 is MNHNS, CDR2 SASEGT, per germline. The CDR3 covers 16 residues. Trimming shortened V by 0 bases and J by 8 bases, and 19 bases separated the two germline ends.

The V and J genes are TRBV4-1 and TRBJ1-5, with unresolved D. Germline assignment: CDR1 MGHRA and CDR2 YSYEKL. V lost 2 bases, J lost 1 base, and 21 bases lay in between. This CDR3 comprises 19 residues. The CDR3, as DNA: TGCGCCAGCAGCCAACCCGGACGTACCCGGGGAAGGAGCAATCAGCCCCAGCATTTT. Translated: CASSQPGRTRGRSNQPQHF.

The CDR3 spells CASSTQWGPSYEQYF. DNA of the CDR3: TGTGCCAGTAGTACCCAGTGGGGGCCCTCCTACGAGCAGTACTTC. This chain links TRBV19 with TRBJ2-7, with D possibly matching TRBD1 (6 bases). Trimming took 4 bases from V and 0 from J, leaving 13 bases between them. The germline V gene has CDR1 LNHDA and CDR2 SQIVND (reference sequence). The CDR3 is 15 amino acids.

This chain links TRBV2 with TRBJ2-1; D is possibly TRBD1 (5 bases). The CDR3 is 13 residues long. With 4 bases removed from V and 4 bases from J, the gap between germline ends came to 8 bases. Germline V gives CDR1 SNHLY, CDR2 FYNNEI. In DNA form, the CDR3 reads TGTGCCAGCAGTGGCCGACAGTACAATGAGCAGTTCTTC. As protein: CASSGRQYNEQFF.

The rearrangement uses TRBV19 and TRBJ1-2; D remains unclear. The CDR3 is made up of 12 amino acids. The germline V gene encodes CDR1 LNHDA and CDR2 SQIVND (reference sequence). The V end lost 5 bases, the J end lost 5 bases, and 9 bases lay between the germline ends. CDR3 protein: CASSLRRYGYTF. DNA of the CDR3: TGTGCCAGTAGTCTACGTCGGTATGGCTACACCTTC.